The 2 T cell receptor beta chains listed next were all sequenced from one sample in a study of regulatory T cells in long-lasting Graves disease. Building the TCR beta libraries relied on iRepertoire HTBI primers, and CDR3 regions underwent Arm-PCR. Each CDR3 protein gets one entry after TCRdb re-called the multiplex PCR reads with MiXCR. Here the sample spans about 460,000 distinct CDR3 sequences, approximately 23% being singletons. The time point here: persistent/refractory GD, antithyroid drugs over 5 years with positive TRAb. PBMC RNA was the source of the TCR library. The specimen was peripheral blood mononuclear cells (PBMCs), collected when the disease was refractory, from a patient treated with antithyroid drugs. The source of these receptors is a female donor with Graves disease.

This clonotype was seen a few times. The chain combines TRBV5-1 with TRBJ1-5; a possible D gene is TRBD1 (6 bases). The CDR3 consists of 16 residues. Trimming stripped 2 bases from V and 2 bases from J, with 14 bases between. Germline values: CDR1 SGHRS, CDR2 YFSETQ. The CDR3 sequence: CASSFSPTGGNQPQHF. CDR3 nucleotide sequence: TGCGCCAGCAGCTTTTCCCCGACAGGAGGCAATCAGCCCCAGCATTTT.

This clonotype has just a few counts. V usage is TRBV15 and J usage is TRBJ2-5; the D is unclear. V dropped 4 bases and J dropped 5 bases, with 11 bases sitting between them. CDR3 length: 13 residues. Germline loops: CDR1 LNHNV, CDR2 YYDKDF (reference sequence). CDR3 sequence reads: CATSTSLVETQYF. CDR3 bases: TGTGCCACCAGCACCAGTTTAGTGGAGACCCAGTACTTC.